This T cell receptor beta chain was recorded in a study of radiotherapy plus CTLA-4 blockade in lung cancer (dated by TCRdb to the late 2010s). As for the study more broadly: Among enrolled patients, under 20% had an objective response and approximately 30% reached disease control.

Library preparation used the immunoSEQ multiplex PCR assay. TCRdb carries this immuneACCESS record with in-frame sequences only. Its versions omit some clonotypes, under half of them owing to an unresolved V gene in the studies checked, with the rest unexplained. This sample holds 86,000 or so clones; 78% were observed only once. Together, the top ten hold around 4% of the sample. Germline trimming: 8 bases from V, 4 bases from J; junction bases outside gene matches: 7. According to the germline V gene, CDR1 reads MNHEY and CDR2 reads SVGAGI. From the cysteine up to the phenylalanine, the CDR3 has a length of 15 residues. Kept here is only the CDR3 DNA, which spans 45 bases and is read in frame from base 1. The study evaluated CTLA-4 blockade (ipilimumab) given together with focal radiation therapy in patients who had chemo-refractory metastatic non-small-cell lung cancer. Notes on this clone: Its antigen is currently not known. No per-base quality is available; no much larger clone lies one base away.

General study outcomes and caveats: Increased serum interferon-beta after radiation, together with early dynamic changes in blood T cell clones, were reported to be the strongest predictors of response. TCR clones derived from tumors expanded in peripheral blood after treatment with radiotherapy and ipilimumab.

The receptor comes from a human donor with non-small cell lung cancer who had a partial response to radiotherapy plus ipilimumab. Some clones in this sample may be carry-over from other donors' samples. This sequence uses TRBV6-5 and TRBJ2-1, with TRBD2 matching 11 junction bases. The source material was peripheral blood, sampled from a patient treated with radiotherapy plus ipilimumab. Here is the DNA: TGTGCCAGCTTCACCGGGACTAGCGGTTACAATGAGCAGTTCTTC. This is translated as CASFTGTSGYNEQFF.